The rows below give T cell receptor beta chains drawn from one sample of a study of OX40 agonist ivuxolimab in advanced cancers. TCRdb's copy holds only in-frame clones and misses some; the assay was immunoSEQ multiplex PCR. Of 25,000 to 35,000 clones in the sample, about 90% were seen once. This sample comprised CD4+ or CD8+ T cells sorted from blood, obtained in a trial of the OX40 agonist ivuxolimab. Receptor source: an adult with an advanced solid tumor such as melanoma, head and neck, liver or kidney cancer. Each CDR3 is given with its conserved first and last residue. A D gene is named only where the DNA matches it firmly. The size field is filled for only some rows; it gives once, few, many or a size class.

.,.,TRBV19,TRBJ2-5,TGTGCCAGTAGTCGGGCAGTCAGTTCACCCCAAGAGACCCAGTACTTC,CASSRAVSSPQETQYF
few,TRBD2,TRBV9,TRBJ2-7,TGTGCCAGCAGCGCCTTCATGACTAGCTTGAACGAGCAGTACTTC,CASSAFMTSLNEQYF
.,.,TRBV9,TRBJ2-2,TGTGCCAGCAGCGTTGGGGGGAACACCGGGGAGCTGTTTTTT,CASSVGGNTGELFF
.,TRBD1,TRBV28,TRBJ2-2,TGTGCCAGCAGCAGACCGGGACAGCACACCGGGGAGCTGTTTTTT,CASSRPGQHTGELFF
.,TRBD2,TRBV28,TRBJ2-7,TGTGCCAGCAGTTCCCCCTCGCGGGAGGGCCGCTACGAGCAGTACTTC,CASSSPSREGRYEQYF
.,TRBD1,TRBV18,TRBJ2-2,TGTGCCAGCTCCCCCGGGACAGGTCAAACCGGGGAGCTGTTTTTT,CASSPGTGQTGELFF
few,.,TRBV28,TRBJ2-3,TGTGCCGTAGCAGACACAGATACGCAGTATTTT,CAVADTDTQYF
.,.,TRBV27,TRBJ2-1,TGTGCCAGCAGTCCGGGCTCCTACAATGAGCAGTTCTTC,CASSPGSYNEQFF
.,.,TRBV19,TRBJ2-2,TGTGCCAGTAGTGGCGGGACGTCCAGTCTATACGGGGAGCTGTTTTTT,CASSGGTSSLYGELFF
.,.,TRBV7-8,TRBJ2-7,TGTGCCAGCAGCTTAGACTACGAGCAGTACTTC,CASSLDYEQYF
.,.,TRBV27,TRBJ1-1,TGTGCCAGCAGGCAGGGCTGGGGCACTGAAGCTTTCTTT,CASRQGWGTEAFF
.,.,TRBV19,TRBJ1-1,TGTGCCAGTAGTATCGCATTGAACACTGAAGCTTTCTTT,CASSIALNTEAFF
.,.,TRBV15,TRBJ2-1,TGTGCCACCAGCAGGGCTGCCCGGGACTCCGCAGTTCGGCAGTTCTTC,CATSRAARDSAVRQFF
.,TRBD2,TRBV4-3,TRBJ2-7,TGCGCCAGCAGCCAAGATTGGGCTAGCGGGAGGATAGCCTACGAGCAGTACTTC,CASSQDWASGRIAYEQYF
.,.,TRBV7-7,TRBJ2-2,TGTGCTAGCAGCCCCCGGACTCCCTGGGCCACCGGGGAGCTGTTTTTT,CASSPRTPWATGELFF
.,.,TRBV12-5,TRBJ1-4,TGTGCTAGTGGTTCCGAGGGCCCAAAAGGGCGAACTAATGAAAAACTGTTTTTT,CASGSEGPKGRTNEKLFF
.,.,TRBV15,TRBJ2-7,TGTGCCACCAGCAGAGCGGGTGGATCCTTCGAGCAGTACTTC,CATSRAGGSFEQYF
.,.,TRBV19,TRBJ1-1,TGTGCCAGTAGTATAGGGGTGGCTCCGTGGAACACTGAAGCTTTCTTT,CASSIGVAPWNTEAFF
.,.,TRBV9,TRBJ2-1,TGTGCCAGCAGCGCTGACGGAGGGGGTTTTTATGAGCAGTTCTTC,CASSADGGGFYEQFF
.,TRBD1,TRBV2,TRBJ2-1,TGTGCCAGCAGTGAGATGGACAGGGGGCGCAATGAGCAGTTCTTC,CASSEMDRGRNEQFF
medium-sized,.,TRBV28,TRBJ1-2,TGTGCCAGCAGTTTCGGGCAGGCCTATGGCTACACCTTC,CASSFGQAYGYTF
.,TRBD2,TRBV18,TRBJ2-7,TGTGCCAGCTCACAATCGGGACTAGCGGTTTACGAGCAGTACTTC,CASSQSGLAVYEQYF
.,TRBD1,TRBV7-9,TRBJ1-2,TGTGCCAGCAGCTTAGAGACAGGGGGAAACTATGGCTACACCTTC,CASSLETGGNYGYTF
.,TRBD2,TRBV7-3,TRBJ2-1,TGTGCCAGCAGCTTAACTGGGCGACTAGCGGGCTATGAGCAGTTCTTC,CASSLTGRLAGYEQFF
.,.,TRBV28,TRBJ1-1,TGTGCCAGCAGTTCCATACCGATGACTGAAGCTTTCTTT,CASSSIPMTEAFF
.,.,TRBV6-5,TRBJ1-2,TGTGCCAGCACCCCGCTGGGAGGGAACTATGGCTACACCTTC,CASTPLGGNYGYTF
.,.,TRBV7-9,TRBJ2-7,TGTGCCAGCAGCTACGGGACCGAAAACACCTACGAGCAGTACTTC,CASSYGTENTYEQYF
.,.,TRBV19,TRBJ2-7,TGTGCCAGTAGTATCGGGCAGGGAAACTCCTACGAGCAGTACTTC,CASSIGQGNSYEQYF
.,TRBD1,TRBV11-3,TRBJ2-7,TGTGCCAGCAGCCGCGGGACAGGGGGCGAGCAGTACTTC,CASSRGTGGEQYF
.,TRBD1,TRBV28,TRBJ1-5,TGTGCCAGCGGAATAGGACAGGGGTATCGTCAGCCCCAGCATTTT,CASGIGQGYRQPQHF
.,.,TRBV9,TRBJ1-2,TGTGCCAGCAGCGTAGTAGGAACAGGGCTCTATGGCTACACCTTC,CASSVVGTGLYGYTF
few,TRBD1,TRBV6-5,TRBJ2-7,TGTGCCAGCAGCCTCTCCGGGACAGGGCCGTACGAGCAGTACTTC,CASSLSGTGPYEQYF
.,.,TRBV5-6,TRBJ2-1,TGTGCCAGCAGCTTCGGGCAGAGCTCCTACAATGAGCAGTTCTTC,CASSFGQSSYNEQFF
.,.,TRBV19,TRBJ2-7,TGTGCCAGTAGTATTTCCCGGGATTACGAGCAGTACTTC,CASSISRDYEQYF
once,TRBD2,TRBV11-2,TRBJ2-3,TGTGCCAGCAGCTTAGGTCGCGGGAGGGCCAAAGATACGCAGTATTTT,CASSLGRGRAKDTQYF
.,.,TRBV27,TRBJ2-7,TGTGCCAGCAGTTTTCAACAGGGATACGAGCAGTACTTC,CASSFQQGYEQYF
.,.,TRBV13,TRBJ2-5,TGTGCCAGCAGCCCTTCGACAAACCAAGAGACCCAGTACTTC,CASSPSTNQETQYF
once,.,TRBV15,TRBJ2-1,TGTGCCACCAGCAGAGATTCTAGGGATGAGCAGTTCTTC,CATSRDSRDEQFF
.,TRBD1,TRBV7-9,TRBJ2-3,TGTGCCAGCAGCCCTATTGGGACAGACACAGATACGCAGTATTTT,CASSPIGTDTDTQYF
.,.,TRBV6-5,TRBJ2-7,TGTGCCAGCAGTTACGGGCAGGGGAGTTCCTACGAGCAGTACTTC,CASSYGQGSSYEQYF
once,.,TRBV11-3,TRBJ2-2,TGTGCCAGCAGCGACCGCGGAGGGAACACCGGGGAGCTGTTTTTT,CASSDRGGNTGELFF
.,.,TRBV5-1,TRBJ1-1,TGCGCCAGCAGCTTGTCGAAGAACACTGAAGCTTTCTTT,CASSLSKNTEAFF
.,.,TRBV7-9,TRBJ2-1,TGTGCCAGCAGCGGTCACTTTGAATACAATGAGCAGTTCTTC,CASSGHFEYNEQFF
.,.,TRBV30,TRBJ2-1,TGTGCCTGGAGTGTACCGGACTCCCCTTCCTACAATGAGCAGTTCTTC,CAWSVPDSPSYNEQFF
.,.,TRBV15,TRBJ2-2,TGTGCCACCAGCAGAGACTCTCCATCGAACACCGGGGAGCTGTTTTTT,CATSRDSPSNTGELFF